The present T cell receptor beta chain was sequenced within a study of cytomegalovirus exposure and HLA in healthy donors. This PCR relied on a set of 60 Vbeta primers and 13 Jbeta primers. Sequencing used immunoSEQ multiplex PCR; TCRdb keeps in-frame clones, though not all of them. Of 240,000 or so clones listed, around 80% were seen once; the top ten hold around 8.3%. Trimming removed 6 bases from V and 1 base from J, with 15 bases in between. This CDR3 has 15 amino acids. Per the germline V gene, CDR1 is MNHEY and CDR2 is SVGAGI. V gene TRBV6-5 combines with J gene TRBJ2-5, with a possible D match to TRBD2 (6 bases). The receptor comes from a woman in her fifties or sixties in good health and CMV-seropositive. The sample taken for sequencing was PBMCs. CDR3 in DNA: TGTGCCAGCAGGACGAGCGGGTCCGTCCAAGAGACCCAGTACTTC. Its translation: CASRTSGSVQETQYF.